This entry lists 21 T cell receptor beta chains sequenced from one sample in a study of cytomegalovirus exposure and HLA in healthy donors. Primers included in the PCR were 60 Vbeta and 13 Jbeta primers. Clones were read by immunoSEQ multiplex PCR, and TCRdb kept only the in-frame ones, dropping some. The sample holds under 200,000 clones, roughly 80% seen once. Input material: PBMCs. The receptor set was obtained from a female donor in good health and CMV-seronegative.

This chain links TRBV28 with TRBJ2-7; TRBD1 aligns across 11 bases. Germline V CDR1 and CDR2: MDHEN, SYDVKM. This CDR3 region has 14 residues. The V and J ends lost 5 bases and 5 bases, in that order; junction bases with no gene match: 5. CDR3 DNA sequence: TGTGCCAGCAGTAGTGGACAGGGGGCAGACGAGCAGTACTTC. It codes for CASSSGQGADEQYF.

The genes are TRBV6-6 and TRBJ2-2, with a weak D call TRBD1 (5 bases). The CDR3 loop spans 13 amino acids. V lost 6 bases and J 6 bases, leaving 11 bases between the germline ends. Germline loops: CDR1 MNHNY, CDR2 SVGAGI (reference sequence). The CDR3 DNA follows: TGTGCCAGCAGCAGGGATCATCCCGGGGAGCTGTTTTTT. Translating gives CASSRDHPGELFF.

The chain carries TRBV2 and TRBJ1-2; 8 bases fit TRBD1. Germline V gives CDR1 SNHLY, CDR2 FYNNEI. The CDR3 sequence is 16 residues long. V was clipped by 4 bases and J by 8 bases; unmatched bases: 15. CDR3 residues: CASSGSRQGARGGYTF. CDR3 DNA: TGTGCCAGCAGTGGAAGTCGTCAGGGGGCTCGAGGGGGCTACACCTTC.

The chain carries TRBV9 and TRBJ2-2; D is perhaps TRBD2 (7 bases). The CDR3 covers 15 residues. The V end was cut by 3 bases, the J end by 1 base, with 10 bases between. CDR1 and CDR2 from the germline V gene are SGDLS and YYNGEE. CDR3 region: CASSEGGRNTGELFF. CDR3 coding DNA: TGTGCCAGCAGCGAGGGGGGGAGGAACACCGGGGAGCTGTTTTTT. Full variable domain (outside the CDR3, taken from reference TRBV9 and TRBJ2-2): DSGVTQTPKHLITATGQRVTLRCSPRSGDLSVYWYQQSLDQGLQFLIQYYNGEERAKGNILERFSAQQFPDLHSELNLSSLELGDSALYFCASSEGGRNTGELFFGEGSRLTVL.

This rearrangement joins TRBV28 to TRBJ2-7; TRBD1 agrees at 7 bases. Germline loops: CDR1 MDHEN, CDR2 SYDVKM. Unmatched junction bases numbered 10, after V lost 5 bases and J lost 0 bases. The CDR3 length is 16 residues. CDR3 coding DNA: TGTGCCAGCAGTCTATCGGGACAGCCTCGCTCCTACGAGCAGTACTTC. Protein sequence: CASSLSGQPRSYEQYF.

The rearrangement joins TRBV25-1 to TRBJ2-5, with 8 positions matching TRBD2. J gave up 5 bases and V 3 bases, and 8 bases lay outside the gene matches. CDR3 length: 15 residues. Per germline, CDR1 MGHDK and CDR2 SYGVNS. CDR3 nucleotides: TGTGCCAGCAGTGACTACGGGAGGGCCGGGGAGACCCAGTACTTC. Its protein product is CASSDYGRAGETQYF.

The V gene is TRBV18, the J gene TRBJ1-1; a weak D match, TRBD1 (5 bases). Germline CDR1 and CDR2: KGHSH and LQKENI. CDR3 length: 13 residues. Trimming stripped 3 bases from V and 2 bases from J, with 7 bases between. The CDR3 loop reads CASSPRANTEAFF. CDR3 nucleotide sequence: TGTGCCAGCTCACCCAGGGCTAACACTGAAGCTTTCTTT.

The chain uses TRBV7-2 and TRBJ2-3; tentative D call: TRBD2 (6 bases). Trimming took off 2 bases at V and 0 bases at J, with 15 bases between the two ends. CDR1 and CDR2 (germline): SGHTA, FQGNSA. This CDR3 comprises 17 residues. CDR3 bases: TGTGCCAGCAGCTTACATGCGGGGATTAAGAGCACAGATACGCAGTATTTT. This sequence encodes CASSLHAGIKSTDTQYF.

Only one count was recorded for this clone. The genes are TRBV6-1 and TRBJ1-3; 7 positions match TRBD1. The CDR3 is 14 residues long. CDR1 and CDR2 from the germline V gene are MNHNS and SASEGT. After removal of 8 bases from V and 0 bases from J, the junction contained 4 bases not matched to a gene. The CDR3: CASAGQISGNTIYF. In DNA form, the CDR3 reads TGTGCCAGCGCGGGACAGATCTCTGGAAACACCATATATTTT.

The chain links TRBV5-5 to TRBJ1-6; 7 nucleotides align to TRBD1. This CDR3 is built from 15 residues. In germline, CDR1 is SGHKS, CDR2 YYEKEE (reference sequence). Unmatched junction bases numbered 4, after V lost 0 bases and J lost 7 bases. In DNA form, the CDR3 reads TGTGCCAGCAGCTTGGCCGACAGGGAAAATTCACCCCTCCACTTT. Protein sequence: CASSLADRENSPLHF.

J is TRBJ2-2 and V is TRBV7-8; D is possibly TRBD2 (5 bases). The CDR3 length is 17 residues. Germline V gene data show CDR1 as SGHVS and CDR2 as FQNEAQ. V dropped 5 bases and J dropped 1 base, with 17 bases sitting between them. The CDR3 is CASSQVGRTLNTGELFF. The CDR3 DNA is TGTGCCAGCAGCCAAGTAGGTCGGACTTTGAACACCGGGGAGCTGTTTTTT.

Regarding this clone: The same CDR3 arises from other DNA sequences in this sample as well. The CDR3 sequence is CASSLGRNTGNQPQHF. The CDR3 nucleotides read TGTGCCAGCAGCTTGGGAAGGAACACAGGGAATCAGCCCCAGCATTTT. The chain couples TRBV5-6 to TRBJ1-5; tentatively, D is TRBD1 (6 bases). The CDR3 is made up of 16 amino acids. CDR1 and CDR2 (germline): SGHDT, YYEEEE. Trimming took off 0 bases at V and 4 bases at J, with 14 bases between the two ends.

This clone was seen a single time. The J gene is TRBJ2-5, the V gene TRBV4-3; 10 nucleotides align to TRBD2. V dropped 0 bases and J dropped 5; count of bases not matched to a gene: 9. Germline V gene data show CDR1 as LGHNA and CDR2 as YSLEER. This CDR3 has 17 amino acids. CDR3 protein: CASSQEGGAGGPETQYF. Here the CDR3 DNA reads TGCGCCAGCAGCCAAGAGGGTGGAGCGGGAGGGCCCGAGACCCAGTACTTC.

This chain connects TRBV6-5 to TRBJ2-1; 11 nucleotides match TRBD1. The CDR3 length is 13 residues. Germline lookup yields CDR1 MNHEY and CDR2 SVGAGI. V lost 7 bases to trimming and J lost 9 bases; unmatched junction nucleotides: 5. CDR3 region: CASTGTGGFEQFF. The CDR3 DNA reads as TGTGCCAGCACCGGGACAGGGGGATTTGAGCAGTTCTTC.

The chain combines TRBV7-2 with TRBJ1-1, with 9 bases fitting TRBD1. Looked up from germline, CDR1 is SGHTA and CDR2 is FQGNSA. V dropped 1 base and J dropped 2; count of bases not matched to a gene: 5. The CDR3 is 16 residues long. CDR3 bases: TGTGCCAGCAGCTTAGTCCCGACAGGGGGAAACACTGAAGCTTTCTTT. Its translation: CASSLVPTGGNTEAFF.

This clone was recorded once. This chain connects TRBV19 to TRBJ2-3; weak D call: TRBD1 (5 bases). This CDR3 has 17 residues. Trimming shortened V by 1 base and J by 4 bases, and 18 bases separated the two germline ends. Germline assignment: CDR1 LNHDA and CDR2 SQIVND (reference sequence). The CDR3: CASSIGRSSGSADTQYF. Here the CDR3 DNA reads TGTGCCAGTAGTATAGGCCGGTCGTCAGGGTCTGCAGATACGCAGTATTTT.

The chain links TRBV5-6 to TRBJ1-4; D unclear. The CDR3 is made up of 12 amino acids. Per the germline V gene, CDR1 is SGHDT and CDR2 is YYEEEE. Trimming took 7 bases from V and 6 from J, leaving 10 bases between them. This CDR3 is CASSQSDEKLFF. The CDR3 nucleotides are TGTGCCAGCTCGCAGTCCGATGAAAAACTGTTTTTT.

The genes are TRBV5-1 and TRBJ2-3; possibly TRBD2 for D (6 bases). CDR1 and CDR2 (germline): SGHRS, YFSETQ. The V gene lost 2 bases and the J gene lost 3 bases, with 13 bases spanning the gap. CDR3 length: 15 residues. The CDR3 bases are TGCGCCAGCAGCTTTACGGGGGAGTCAACAGATACGCAGTATTTT. Translation: CASSFTGESTDTQYF.

This chain links TRBV5-1 with TRBJ2-5, with 10 positions matching TRBD2. This CDR3 has 15 residues. CDR1 is SGHRS and CDR2 is YFSETQ in the germline V gene. V lost 1 base, J lost 5 bases, and 5 bases stayed unmatched. CDR3 residues: CASSLSGRAEETQYF. CDR3 DNA sequence: TGCGCCAGCAGCTTGAGCGGGAGGGCCGAGGAGACCCAGTACTTC.

The chain has TRBV27 and TRBJ1-2, with D possibly matching TRBD1 (6 bases). The germline CDR1 and CDR2 sequences are MNHEY and SMNVEV (reference sequence). This CDR3 has 14 amino acids. V gave up 4 bases and J gave up 3 bases, with 12 bases separating them. The CDR3 DNA is TGTGCCAGCAGTTACGGGGGGCGGGACTATGGCTACACCTTC. It specifies CASSYGGRDYGYTF.

The rearrangement joins TRBV5-6 to TRBJ1-1; 7 bases agree with TRBD1. The V segment lost 4 bases and the J segment 0 bases; nucleotides outside the gene matches: 3. There are 14 residues in the CDR3. Germline V lookup: CDR1 SGHDT, CDR2 YYEEEE. The CDR3 reads CASSPDRMNTEAFF. CDR3 nucleotides: TGTGCCAGCAGCCCGGACAGGATGAACACTGAAGCTTTCTTT.